This TCR beta chain was recovered during a study of shared clonotypes between healthy human individuals. In the study overall: CD4 naive and memory got three plates each, CD8 naive two, CD8 memory one.

In regard to this clone: Its cognate antigen is unknown.

Sequencing used immunoSEQ multiplex PCR; TCRdb keeps in-frame clones, though not all of them. The sample lists about 2 million clones; roughly 96% were seen once. The study, taken as a whole, reports: The generation probabilities recorded for non-shared clonotypes fell below those of clonotypes shared by all four donors.

The sequence was obtained from a man younger than 35 in good health. Sequenced: naive CD4+ T cells sorted from blood. Subset described: CD45RA+ positively selected.

CDR3 nucleotide sequence: TGTGCCAGCAGCCACGGACAGGGGGCGGGACGCAAATCCTCCTACGAGCAGTACTTC. Translated: CASSHGQGAGRKSSYEQYF. V is TRBV7-3 and J is TRBJ2-7; 11 bases are shared with TRBD1. Germline V lookup: CDR1 SGHTA, CDR2 FQGTGA. V dropped 5 bases and J dropped 0; count of bases not matched to a gene: 15. The CDR3 contains 19 residues.